Listed below are T cell receptor beta chains from one sample, sequenced in a study of cytomegalovirus exposure and HLA in healthy donors. Using immunoSEQ multiplex PCR, the repertoire was profiled, and TCRdb retains in-frame clones only, with some absent. The data contain 150,000 to 200,000 clones, 80% of them singletons. Sequencing was done on a sample of PBMCs. Receptors originate from a woman aged 40 to 55 in good health and CMV-seronegative. Each CDR3 is given with its conserved first and last residue. The D gene is left open where the match is weak. The size of a clone is reported for some rows only, either as once, few or many, or as a class for expanded clones.

v_call	clone_size	j_call	d_call	cdr3_nt	cdr3_aa
TRBV27	NA	TRBJ2-1	TRBD2	TGTGCCAGCACCGATCTAGCGGGTCCCTACAATGAGCAGTTCTTC	CASTDLAGPYNEQFF
TRBV28	NA	TRBJ2-1	TRBD2	TGTGCCAGCAGTTTCTCCACGGGACTAGCGTTCTTC	CASSFSTGLAFF
TRBV19	NA	TRBJ1-1	TRBD1	TGTGCCAGTAGTTCAACAGGGGGCAGGACTGAAGCTTTCTTT	CASSSTGGRTEAFF
TRBV9	NA	TRBJ2-5	NA	TGTGCCAGCAGCGCCCCGGGGGGCAGGCAAGAGACCCAGTACTTC	CASSAPGGRQETQYF
TRBV11-2	NA	TRBJ1-2	TRBD1	TGTGCCAGCAGCTTACAAACAGGGGATGGCTACACCTTC	CASSLQTGDGYTF
TRBV19	NA	TRBJ1-4	TRBD1	TGTGCCAGTAGGAGGGGGCTGACCAATGAAAAACTGTTTTTT	CASRRGLTNEKLFF
TRBV11-2	few	TRBJ2-7	TRBD1	TGTGCCAGCAGCTTAGGCTCGACAGGGGAGTTCCCCTACGAGCAGTACTTC	CASSLGSTGEFPYEQYF
TRBV18	NA	TRBJ1-4	NA	TGTGCCAGCTCACCAGTTCTTGGAGGCTTGATTGGCTGGGCTAATGAAAAACTGTTTTTT	CASSPVLGGLIGWANEKLFF
TRBV7-9	NA	TRBJ2-5	TRBD2	TGTGCCAGCAGCAGGACTAGCGCCCTCCAAGAGACCCAGTACTTC	CASSRTSALQETQYF
TRBV30	NA	TRBJ1-5	NA	TGTGCCTGGAGACCAGGGAGGGATCAGCCCCAGCATTTT	CAWRPGRDQPQHF
TRBV6-6	few	TRBJ2-1	NA	TGTGCCAGCAGTTACTCGGGTACGGGATACAATGAGCAGTTCTTC	CASSYSGTGYNEQFF
TRBV30	few	TRBJ1-2	NA	TGTGCCTGGAGTGCGGGGGGGGTGGCCTATGGCTACACCTTC	CAWSAGGVAYGYTF
TRBV11-3	few	TRBJ2-7	NA	TGTGCCAGCAGCTCCCACCGGACAAGCCCCTACGAGCAGTACTTC	CASSSHRTSPYEQYF
TRBV7-9	NA	TRBJ2-1	TRBD2	TGTTCCAGCAGCTTAGGCGGGAGTGAGCAGTTCTTC	CSSSLGGSEQFF
TRBV5-6	NA	TRBJ1-1	NA	TGTGCCAGCTCGTGGGTACGGGACACTGAAGCTTTCTTT	CASSWVRDTEAFF
TRBV28	NA	TRBJ2-3	TRBD2	TGTGCCAGCACCCCCACCGGGACTAGCATGACAGATACGCAGTATTTT	CASTPTGTSMTDTQYF
TRBV18	once	TRBJ2-7	NA	TGTGCCAGCAACGGAGGTAACTACGAGCAGTACTTC	CASNGGNYEQYF
TRBV28	NA	TRBJ2-1	NA	TGTGCCAGCCGAAGGCCGGGTGTCACCTACAATGAGCAGTTCTTC	CASRRPGVTYNEQFF
TRBV7-3	NA	TRBJ1-3	TRBD1	TGTGCCAGCAGCCCCGGCCCGGACAGGGGGATATATTTT	CASSPGPDRGIYF
TRBV6-4	NA	TRBJ2-1	NA	TGTGCCAGCAGTGACGGAGCGGGCCCCCTGCGGGAGCAGTTCTTC	CASSDGAGPLREQFF
TRBV7-6	few	TRBJ2-7	NA	TGTGCCAGCAGCTTATCCCCCTTAGTCGGGACCTACGAGCAGTACTTC	CASSLSPLVGTYEQYF
TRBV7-9	once	TRBJ2-7	TRBD2	TGTTCCAGCAGCTTAGCTAGCGGCTACCTTCGCGAGCAGTACTTC	CSSSLASGYLREQYF
TRBV6-1	few	TRBJ2-7	NA	TGTGCCAGCAGTGGCGCGACAGGAACCGAGCAGTACTTC	CASSGATGTEQYF
TRBV7-3	NA	TRBJ2-1	TRBD2	TGTGCCAGCAGCTCCAGGGCTAGCGGAGACAATGAGCAGTTCTTC	CASSSRASGDNEQFF
TRBV6-5	NA	TRBJ1-1	NA	TGTGCCAGCAGTCTCCTACCAGGGGCTTCCACTGAAGCTTTCTTT	CASSLLPGASTEAFF
TRBV7-9	NA	TRBJ2-1	TRBD1	TGTGCCAGCAGCTTAAGTCAGAGGACAGGGTTCTACAATGAGCAGTTCTTC	CASSLSQRTGFYNEQFF